Reported below is one T cell receptor beta chain. The sample belongs to a study of blood T cell repertoires in COVID-19. Across the whole study: The United States, Italy and Spain supplied acute and convalescent COVID-19 samples. In each case, the material was cDNA or gDNA derived from T cells, B-cell-depleted T cells, or PBMCs.

The CDR3 consists of 13 residues. From germline, CDR1 is KGHSH and CDR2 LQKENI. Trimming took 3 bases from V and 7 from J; bases not matched to a gene: 4. The authors' processing: Reference gene primer amplification in the assay estimated nucleated cell counts. The data were produced by immunoSEQ multiplex PCR, yet TCRdb's version contains in-frame clones alone and is incomplete. That table supplies the V and J calls and clone size; D and trimming were determined from the DNA. The table has approximately 97,000 clones, around 87% seen once. The sample consisted of peripheral blood. This sequence was found in a man over 45 with active or convalescent COVID-19. This chain uses TRBV18 with TRBJ1-2, with 8 bases identical to TRBD1. Written as DNA, the CDR3 is TGTGCCAGCTCACCTCAGGGGGCACGTGGCTACACCTTC. Its translation: CASSPQGARGYTF.